These T cell receptor beta chains were read from a single sample in a study of shared T cell receptors in the human thymus. The method was immunoSEQ multiplex PCR; TCRdb's version includes in-frame clones alone and lacks a portion of them. Seen here are about 710,000 clones, around 87% observed once, and the top ten hold 0.0094%. These data also featured in a second study, about human thymus T cells.

The specimen sequenced was thymocytes. These receptors were collected from a boy under two years old with a congenital heart defect. CDR3s include the opening cysteine and the closing phenylalanine or tryptophan. A D gene is named only where the DNA matches it firmly. A clone size is listed for some rows: how often the clone was seen (once, few, many), or a class if it is expanded.

j_gene,abundance,d_gene,v_gene,CDR3nt,CDR3aa
TRBJ1-1,-,TRBD1,TRBV7-2,TGTGCCAGCCCCCACGGGACAGCGGACAGAGCTTTCTTT,CASPHGTADRAFF
TRBJ2-1,-,TRBD2,TRBV7-8,TGTGCCAGCAGCTTAACAGCGGGGGCGCGCAATGAGCAGTTCTTC,CASSLTAGARNEQFF
TRBJ1-1,-,TRBD1,TRBV6-5,TGTGCCAGCAGTCCCCAGGGGGCTTATCTGGCTAAAGCTTTCTTT,CASSPQGAYLAKAFF
TRBJ2-1,-,-,TRBV20-1,TGCAGTGCTAGAGATCGCGGGGCCCTGTTCTTC,CSARDRGALFF
TRBJ2-2,-,TRBD1,TRBV27,TGTGCCAGCAGTCTTGACAGGGGGCCTTCCGGGGAGCTGTTTTTT,CASSLDRGPSGELFF
TRBJ1-1,-,-,TRBV28,TGTGCCAGCCAGCCCCGCCAGGGCCGATTTATGAACACTGAAGCTTTCTTT,CASQPRQGRFMNTEAFF
TRBJ1-5,once,TRBD1,TRBV27,TGTGCCAGCAGTCTAGAAGGACCAACAGGGGCGCCCAATCAGCCCCAGCATTTT,CASSLEGPTGAPNQPQHF
TRBJ1-4,-,TRBD1,TRBV10-3,TGTGCCATCAGTGAGTCGCAGGGGGCCCCAACTAATGAAAAACTGTTTTTT,CAISESQGAPTNEKLFF
TRBJ2-3,-,-,TRBV4-3,TGCGCCAGCAGCCAAGGGGGGGGCGCAGATACGCAGTATTTT,CASSQGGGADTQYF
TRBJ2-3,-,TRBD2,TRBV4-3,TGCGCCAGCAGCCCTGGGTCAGGGCGGGAGAGTAACGCGCAGTATTTT,CASSPGSGRESNAQYF
TRBJ2-3,-,TRBD2,TRBV5-1,TGCGCCAGCAGCTCCTTTGCTAGCGGGGTCACAGATACGCAGTATTTT,CASSSFASGVTDTQYF
TRBJ2-7,-,-,TRBV7-2,TGTGCCAGCACCCGAGCGGCTAGCACTTACGAGCAGTACTTC,CASTRAASTYEQYF
TRBJ1-1,-,-,TRBV5-1,TGCGCCAGCAGCTTGACCAACGGTAGAGCGGACACTGAAGCTTTCTTT,CASSLTNGRADTEAFF
TRBJ2-7,-,-,TRBV7-2,TGTGCCAGCAGCTTGTTCGGACTCAAGAGCTCCTACGAGCAGTACTTC,CASSLFGLKSSYEQYF
TRBJ1-4,-,-,TRBV28,TGTGCCAGCAGATCCCACCGGGACACTGTTGAAAAACTGTTTTTT,CASRSHRDTVEKLFF
TRBJ1-5,once,TRBD1,TRBV15,TGTGCCACCAGCAGTAGGACAGGGCCAGATCAGCCCCAGCATTTT,CATSSRTGPDQPQHF
TRBJ2-7,-,-,TRBV29-1,TGCAGCGTTGAAGCTCGGGAAGCGAGGGGGACCTACGAGCAGTACTTC,CSVEAREARGTYEQYF
TRBJ1-3,-,-,TRBV10-3,TGTGCCATCCCTGGGCCGTCTGGAAACACCATATATTTT,CAIPGPSGNTIYF
TRBJ1-6,-,-,TRBV11-1,TGTGCCAGCAGCCCCGGGTCTTTTAATTCACCCCTCCACTTT,CASSPGSFNSPLHF
TRBJ1-2,once,-,TRBV6-5,TGTGCCAGCAGTACCCCGGGACACCGCTATGGCTACACCTTC,CASSTPGHRYGYTF
TRBJ1-5,-,-,TRBV15,TGTGCCACCAGCAGAGTGAAAGGGCAGGGTCAGCCCCAGCATTTT,CATSRVKGQGQPQHF
TRBJ2-7,-,-,TRBV25-1,TGTGCCAGCAGTGAGACAGCGAACTCCTACGAGCAGTACTTC,CASSETANSYEQYF
TRBJ2-4,-,-,TRBV28,TGTGCCAGCAGTTTTTGGCAGGGCACGAACATTCAGTACTTC,CASSFWQGTNIQYF
TRBJ2-7,-,-,TRBV4-1,TGCGCCAGCAGCCAAGAGACAGGCATGAGATTCTACGAGCAGTACTTC,CASSQETGMRFYEQYF
TRBJ2-1,-,TRBD2,TRBV5-1,TGCGCCAGCAGCTCGACTAGCGGGACTACGGGTGAGCAGTTCTTC,CASSSTSGTTGEQFF
TRBJ2-2,-,-,TRBV29-1,TGCAGCGTTGTGCTGGCGGACAGGAACACCGGGGAGCTGTTTTTT,CSVVLADRNTGELFF
TRBJ2-1,-,TRBD1,TRBV11-2,TGTGCCAGCAGATTCAAACAGACAGGGTGGGACAATGAGCAGTTCTTC,CASRFKQTGWDNEQFF
TRBJ1-4,-,-,TRBV28,TGTGCCAGCAGTCCCTCCCTCCCAGGGGCCAATGAAAAACTGTTTTTT,CASSPSLPGANEKLFF
TRBJ1-6,-,-,TRBV30,TGTGCCTGGGACCACGGGAATTCCCCCCTCCACTTT,CAWDHGNSPLHF
TRBJ1-1,-,TRBD1,TRBV11-2,TGTGCCAGCAGCTTAAGGGGGCGCAGGGGAAACACTGAAGCTTTCTTT,CASSLRGRRGNTEAFF
TRBJ1-1,-,-,TRBV14,TGTGCCAGCAGCCAAGGGAACCCTAGGCCGACGTCTTACACTGAAGCTTTCTTT,CASSQGNPRPTSYTEAFF
TRBJ1-2,-,-,TRBV23-1,TGCGCCAGCAGTCTTCCGCGGGGGGCGCATGGCTATGGCTACACCTTC,CASSLPRGAHGYGYTF
TRBJ2-5,-,TRBD2,TRBV4-3,TGCGCCAGCAGCCAAGAGAGGACTAGCGGGGGAGGGGAGACCCAGTACTTC,CASSQERTSGGGETQYF
TRBJ2-4,-,-,TRBV6-1,TGTGCCAGCAGTGAAGGACGAGGGAGTCCCAAAAACATTCAGTACTTC,CASSEGRGSPKNIQYF
TRBJ2-7,-,-,TRBV25-1,TGTGCCAGCAGTGAGCCCTTATTAGTGGAGCAGTACTTC,CASSEPLLVEQYF
TRBJ2-7,once,TRBD2,TRBV13,TGTGCCAGCAGCTTCAGACTAGCCTGCGAGCAGTACTTC,CASSFRLACEQYF
TRBJ1-2,-,-,TRBV13,TGTGCCAGCAGCTTAAGATCAACAGGAAGGGGTGGCTACACCTTC,CASSLRSTGRGGYTF
TRBJ2-2,-,TRBD1,TRBV4-1,TGCGCCAGCAGCCAAGACCGACAGGGATATACCGGGGAGCTGTTTTTT,CASSQDRQGYTGELFF
TRBJ1-2,few,TRBD1,TRBV14,TGTGCCAGCAGCCAAGTTGACAGGGGCCGTTCATTTAGCTACACCTTC,CASSQVDRGRSFSYTF
TRBJ2-2,-,TRBD2,TRBV19,TGTGCCAGTAGTATCCCCAGGACTAGCGGGGGGGCGAACACCGGGGAGCTGTTTTTT,CASSIPRTSGGANTGELFF
TRBJ1-2,-,TRBD1,TRBV4-3,TGCGCCAGCAGCCAAGGACAGGGTGACAACTATGGCTACACCTTC,CASSQGQGDNYGYTF
TRBJ2-7,-,-,TRBV28,TGTGCCAGCAGTTCTGAACAGAACTACGAGCAGTACTTC,CASSSEQNYEQYF
TRBJ2-3,-,TRBD2,TRBV28,TGTGCCAGCAGGGCGACTTCATTAGCGGGGGGCAGCACAGATACGCAGTATTTT,CASRATSLAGGSTDTQYF
TRBJ2-2,-,TRBD1,TRBV9,TGTGCCAGCAGCGTAGGGGGTGGGGACAGCAACACCGGGGAGCTGTTTTTT,CASSVGGGDSNTGELFF
TRBJ2-3,-,-,TRBV2,TGTGCCAGCCTTAGGGGCGGGACAGTGGATACGCAGTATTTT,CASLRGGTVDTQYF
TRBJ1-1,-,-,TRBV5-4,TGTGCCAGCAGCTTCGGACCGAGGGTTGCCGAGGACACTGAAGCTTTCTTT,CASSFGPRVAEDTEAFF
TRBJ2-2,-,-,TRBV15,TGTGCCACCAGCAGTCATATCCAGGCAACCGGGGAGCTGTTTTTT,CATSSHIQATGELFF
TRBJ2-3,-,TRBD2,TRBV27,TGTGCCAGCAGTTTACTAGCGGGGGTCACAGATACGCAGTATTTT,CASSLLAGVTDTQYF
TRBJ2-2,-,TRBD2,TRBV4-2,TGTGCCAGCAGCCTATATGAGGGACTAGCGTACACCGGGGAGCTGTTTTTT,CASSLYEGLAYTGELFF
TRBJ2-3,-,TRBD2,TRBV28,TGTGCCAGCAGAGGCGGGGGGAGCACAGATACGCAGTATTTT,CASRGGGSTDTQYF
TRBJ1-1,-,TRBD1,TRBV2,TGTGCCAGCCGCCGGGACAGACTTTTGGACACTGAAGCTTTCTTT,CASRRDRLLDTEAFF
TRBJ1-1,-,TRBD1,TRBV18,TGTGCCAGCTCACCACCAAACGGGACAGGGGATAACACTGAAGCTTTCTTT,CASSPPNGTGDNTEAFF
TRBJ2-1,-,-,TRBV9,TGTGCCAGCAGCCCCCGCCGGGGCCAGGGGTACAATGAGCAGTTCTTC,CASSPRRGQGYNEQFF
TRBJ1-5,-,-,TRBV27,TGTGCCAGCAGTCTGAGGGTCGGTGGTCAGCCCCAGCATTTT,CASSLRVGGQPQHF
TRBJ2-7,-,TRBD2,TRBV27,TGTGCCAGCAGTCTATGGACTAGCGGGAGCATTTACGAGCAGTACTTC,CASSLWTSGSIYEQYF